This T cell receptor beta chain is drawn from a study of graft-versus-host responses after intestinal transplantation. Study-level background: Once they had received anti-thymocyte globulin induction, all recipients took tacrolimus and steroids for about three years.

Concerning this clone: Its specificity is not known.

Study-level points and caveats: Early after transplant, HvG declines were associated with peak levels of circulating GvH clones. Individuals carrying graft-donor T cell macrochimerism showed high graft-versus-host to host-versus-graft clonal ratios in allografts. Present in recipient marrow, GvH clones included some that appeared first in ileum or blood.

Repertoires were generated with immunoSEQ multiplex PCR, while TCRdb's copy carries only in-frame clones and drops some. Of more than 2,500 clones listed, about 74% were seen once; the top ten hold over 9.5%. From the graft tissue, intraepithelial and lamina propria lymphocytes were released through processing. This CDR3 comprises 12 residues. The V gene lost 4 bases and the J gene lost 3 bases, with 7 bases spanning the gap. Germline-derived CDR1 and CDR2 are SGHDT and YYEEEE. The sample here was ileum tissue, taken approximately 5 and 7 days after intestinal transplantation. This receptor was identified in a human patient who received an intestinal transplant, so some T cells may come from the graft donor. The V gene is TRBV5-6, the J gene TRBJ1-2; maybe TRBD1 (6 bases). The CDR3 region has the DNA TGTGCCAGCAGCCGACAGGACTATGGCTACACCTTC. It is translated as CASSRQDYGYTF.